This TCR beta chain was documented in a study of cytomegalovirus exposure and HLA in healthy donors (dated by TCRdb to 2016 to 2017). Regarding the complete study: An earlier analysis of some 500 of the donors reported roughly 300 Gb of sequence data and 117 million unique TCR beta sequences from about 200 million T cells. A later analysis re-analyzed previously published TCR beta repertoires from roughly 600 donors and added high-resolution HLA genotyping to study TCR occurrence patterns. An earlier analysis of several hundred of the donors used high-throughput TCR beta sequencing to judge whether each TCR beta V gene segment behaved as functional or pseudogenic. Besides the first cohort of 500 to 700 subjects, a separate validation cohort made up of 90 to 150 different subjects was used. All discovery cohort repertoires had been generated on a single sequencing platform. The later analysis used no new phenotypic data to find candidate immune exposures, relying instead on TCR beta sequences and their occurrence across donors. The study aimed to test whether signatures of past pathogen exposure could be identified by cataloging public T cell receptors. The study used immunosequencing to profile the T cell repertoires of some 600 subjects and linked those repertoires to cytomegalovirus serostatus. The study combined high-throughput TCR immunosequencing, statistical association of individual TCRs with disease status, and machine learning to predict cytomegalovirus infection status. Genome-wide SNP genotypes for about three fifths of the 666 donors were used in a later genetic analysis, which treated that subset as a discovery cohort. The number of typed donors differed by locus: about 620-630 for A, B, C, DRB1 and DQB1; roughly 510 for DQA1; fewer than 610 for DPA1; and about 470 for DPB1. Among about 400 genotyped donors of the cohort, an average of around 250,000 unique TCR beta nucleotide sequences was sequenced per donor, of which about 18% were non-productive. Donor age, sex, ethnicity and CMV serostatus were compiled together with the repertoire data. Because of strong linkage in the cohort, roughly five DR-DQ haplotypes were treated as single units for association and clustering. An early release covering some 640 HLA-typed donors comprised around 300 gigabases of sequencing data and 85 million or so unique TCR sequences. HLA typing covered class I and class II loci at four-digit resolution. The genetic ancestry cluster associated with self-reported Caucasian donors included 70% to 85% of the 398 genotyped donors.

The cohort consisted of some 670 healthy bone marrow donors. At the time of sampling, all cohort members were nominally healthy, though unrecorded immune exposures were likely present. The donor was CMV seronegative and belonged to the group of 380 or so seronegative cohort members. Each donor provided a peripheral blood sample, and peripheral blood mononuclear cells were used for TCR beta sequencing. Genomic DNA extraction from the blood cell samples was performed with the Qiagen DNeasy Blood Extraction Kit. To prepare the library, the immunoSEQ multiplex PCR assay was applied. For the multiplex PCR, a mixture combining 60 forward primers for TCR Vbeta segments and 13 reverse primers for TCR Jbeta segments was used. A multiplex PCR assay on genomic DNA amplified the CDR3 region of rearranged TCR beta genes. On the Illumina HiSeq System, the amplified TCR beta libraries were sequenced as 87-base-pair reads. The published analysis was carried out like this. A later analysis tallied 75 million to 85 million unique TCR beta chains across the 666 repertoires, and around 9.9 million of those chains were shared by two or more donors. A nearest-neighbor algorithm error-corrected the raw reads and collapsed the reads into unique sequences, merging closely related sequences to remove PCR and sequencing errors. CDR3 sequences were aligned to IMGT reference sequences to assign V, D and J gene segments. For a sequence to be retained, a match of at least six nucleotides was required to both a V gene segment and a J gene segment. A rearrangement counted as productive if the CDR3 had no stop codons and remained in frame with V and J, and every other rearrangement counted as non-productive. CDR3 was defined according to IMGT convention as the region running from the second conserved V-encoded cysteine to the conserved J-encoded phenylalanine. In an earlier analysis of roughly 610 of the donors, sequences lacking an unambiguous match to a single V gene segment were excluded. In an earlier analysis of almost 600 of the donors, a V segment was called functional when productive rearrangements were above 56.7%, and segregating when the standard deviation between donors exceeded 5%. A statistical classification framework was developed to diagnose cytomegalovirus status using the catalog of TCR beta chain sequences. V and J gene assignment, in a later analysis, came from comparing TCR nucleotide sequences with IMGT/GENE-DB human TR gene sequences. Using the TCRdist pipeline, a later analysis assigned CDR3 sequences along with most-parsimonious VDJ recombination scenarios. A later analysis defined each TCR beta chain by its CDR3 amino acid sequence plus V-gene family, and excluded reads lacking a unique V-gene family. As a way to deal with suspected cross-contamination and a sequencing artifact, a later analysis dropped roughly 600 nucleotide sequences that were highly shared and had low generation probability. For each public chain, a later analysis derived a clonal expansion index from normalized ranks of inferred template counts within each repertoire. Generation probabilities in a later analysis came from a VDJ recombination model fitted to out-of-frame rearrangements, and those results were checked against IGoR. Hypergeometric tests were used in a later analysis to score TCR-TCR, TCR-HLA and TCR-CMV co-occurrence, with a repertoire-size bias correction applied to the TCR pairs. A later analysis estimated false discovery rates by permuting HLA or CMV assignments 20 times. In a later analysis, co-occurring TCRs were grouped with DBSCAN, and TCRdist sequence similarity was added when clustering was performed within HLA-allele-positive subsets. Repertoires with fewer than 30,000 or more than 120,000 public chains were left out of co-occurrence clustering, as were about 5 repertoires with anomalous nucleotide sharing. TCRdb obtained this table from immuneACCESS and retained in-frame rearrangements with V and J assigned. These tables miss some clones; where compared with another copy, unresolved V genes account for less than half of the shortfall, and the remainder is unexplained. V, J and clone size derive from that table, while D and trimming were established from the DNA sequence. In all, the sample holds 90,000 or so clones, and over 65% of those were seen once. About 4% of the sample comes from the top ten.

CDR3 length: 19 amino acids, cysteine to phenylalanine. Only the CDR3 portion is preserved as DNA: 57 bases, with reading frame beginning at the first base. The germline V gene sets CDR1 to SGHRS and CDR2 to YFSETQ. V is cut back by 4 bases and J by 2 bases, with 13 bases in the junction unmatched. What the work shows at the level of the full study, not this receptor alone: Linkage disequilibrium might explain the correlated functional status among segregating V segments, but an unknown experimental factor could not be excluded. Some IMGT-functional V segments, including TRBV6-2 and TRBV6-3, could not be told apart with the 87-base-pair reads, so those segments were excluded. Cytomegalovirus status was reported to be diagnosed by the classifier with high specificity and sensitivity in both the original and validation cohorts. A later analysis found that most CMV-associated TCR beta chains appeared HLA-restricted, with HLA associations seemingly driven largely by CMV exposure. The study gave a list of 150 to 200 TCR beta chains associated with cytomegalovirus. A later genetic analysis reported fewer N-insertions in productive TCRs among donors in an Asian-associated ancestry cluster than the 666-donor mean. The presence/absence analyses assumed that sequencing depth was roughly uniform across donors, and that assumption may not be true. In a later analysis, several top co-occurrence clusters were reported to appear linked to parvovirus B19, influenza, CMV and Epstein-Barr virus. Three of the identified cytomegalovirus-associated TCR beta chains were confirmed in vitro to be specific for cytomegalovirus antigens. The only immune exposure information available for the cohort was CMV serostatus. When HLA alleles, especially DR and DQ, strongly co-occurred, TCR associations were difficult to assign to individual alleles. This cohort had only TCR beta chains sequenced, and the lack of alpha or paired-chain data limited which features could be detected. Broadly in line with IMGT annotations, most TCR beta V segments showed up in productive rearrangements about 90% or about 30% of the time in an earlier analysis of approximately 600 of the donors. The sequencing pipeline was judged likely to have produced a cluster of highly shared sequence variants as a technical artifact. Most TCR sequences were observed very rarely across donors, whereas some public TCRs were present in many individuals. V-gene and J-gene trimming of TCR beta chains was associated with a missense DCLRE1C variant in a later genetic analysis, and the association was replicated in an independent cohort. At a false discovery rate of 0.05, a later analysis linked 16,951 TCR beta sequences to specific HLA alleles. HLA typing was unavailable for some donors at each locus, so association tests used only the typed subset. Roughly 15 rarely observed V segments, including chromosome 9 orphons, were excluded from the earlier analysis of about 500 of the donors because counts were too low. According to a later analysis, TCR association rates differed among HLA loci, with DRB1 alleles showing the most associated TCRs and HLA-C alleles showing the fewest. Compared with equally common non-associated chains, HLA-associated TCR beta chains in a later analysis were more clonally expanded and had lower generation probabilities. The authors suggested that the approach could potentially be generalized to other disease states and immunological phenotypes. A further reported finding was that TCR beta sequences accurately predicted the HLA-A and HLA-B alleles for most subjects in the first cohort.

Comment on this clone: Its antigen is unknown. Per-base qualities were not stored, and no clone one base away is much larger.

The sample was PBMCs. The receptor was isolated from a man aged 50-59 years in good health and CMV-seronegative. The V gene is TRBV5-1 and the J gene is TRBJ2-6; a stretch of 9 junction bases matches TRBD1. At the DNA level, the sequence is TGCGCCAGCAGCCGAGAACCATCAGACAGGGGGGCTGGGGCCAACGTCCTGACTTTC. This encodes CASSREPSDRGAGANVLTF. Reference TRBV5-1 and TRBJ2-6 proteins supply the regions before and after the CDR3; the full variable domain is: KAGVTQTPRYLIKTRGQQVTLSCSPISGHRSVSWYQQTPGQGLQFLFEYFSETQRNKGNFPGRFSGRQFSNSRSEMNVSTLELGDSALYLCASSREPSDRGAGANVLTFGAGSRLTVL.